This paragraph covers one T cell receptor (beta chain) sequence. Antigen unknown. Donors were ostensibly healthy at sampling, although undocumented immune exposures were probable. The PCR used 60 Vbeta and 13 Jbeta primers. Here immunoSEQ multiplex PCR was the method, and the copy in TCRdb shows in-frame clones only, minus some. The sample lists 150,000 to 200,000 clones; about 76% were seen once. Germline lookup yields CDR1 MNHEY and CDR2 SVGAGI. The CDR3 extends over 15 amino acids. The ends were cut back, 6 bases at V and 5 bases at J, with 19 bases in the middle. The sample originates from a study of cytomegalovirus exposure and HLA in healthy donors. Findings and caveats of the study: Reports credit the classifier with highly specific, highly sensitive diagnosis of cytomegalovirus status.

The sample consisted of PBMCs. This receptor was taken from a woman between 45 and 60 years old in good health and CMV-seronegative. V and J are TRBV6-5 and TRBJ1-2; D unresolved. The CDR3 DNA sequence: TGTGCCAGCAGGAACCCCGGGGTGCGTTCGTATGGCTACACCTTC. It encodes CASRNPGVRSYGYTF.